This TCR beta chain is from a study of cytomegalovirus exposure and HLA in healthy donors. Study-level results: Analyses of presence and absence presupposed an approximately uniform sequencing depth across donors. An analysis done earlier found most TCR beta V segments productive about 87% or about 30% of the time.

The PCR was carried out with 60 Vbeta primers and 13 Jbeta primers. Clones were read by immunoSEQ multiplex PCR, and TCRdb kept only the in-frame ones, dropping some. This table holds about 100,000 clones, around 77% found once. Points on this clone: The antigen remains unidentified.

The clonotype was recovered from a man under 40 in good health and CMV-seronegative. Sequencing input: PBMCs.

Here the CDR3 reads CASSHQDRVRNETQYF. CDR3 in DNA: TGCGCCAGCAGTCATCAGGACAGGGTGCGGAATGAGACCCAGTACTTC. The chain couples TRBV23-1 to TRBJ2-5, with TRBD1 identical over 8 bases. TRBV23-1 is an open reading frame whose function is uncertain. V gave up 3 bases and J gave up 5 bases; unmatched junction bases: 11. The CDR3 totals 16 residues.